A single sample gave rise to the 10 T cell receptor beta chains below, sequenced in a study of T cells after yellow fever vaccination. TCRdb re-called the 5' RACE reads with MiXCR, one entry per CDR3 protein. The table has fewer than 450,000 distinct CDR3 sequences, roughly 11% seen once. The sequenced sample was PBMCs, obtained on the day of the first yellow fever vaccination. All receptors derive from a man aged 18 to 29 who received the YFV17D yellow fever vaccine.

This clonotype has a count of ten or more. The chain uses TRBV4-1 and TRBJ2-4; 7 nucleotides match TRBD1. This CDR3 region has 17 residues. Trimming at V came to 4 bases and at J to 7 bases, leaving 16 bases not matched to a gene. Germline V gives CDR1 MGHRA, CDR2 YSYEKL. The CDR3 DNA is TGCGCCAGCAGCCTAAGCCCCCCGGGACAGTCGGGGAACATTCAGTACTTC. This gives the protein CASSLSPPGQSGNIQYF.

This clonotype was counted between two and nine times. The chain has TRBV5-1 and TRBJ2-1; no clear D gene. V lost 3 bases and J lost 2, with 9 bases in between. CDR1 is SGHRS and CDR2 is YFSETQ in the germline V gene. The CDR3 runs to 14 residues. The CDR3 loop is CASSSRQAYNEQFF. As DNA, the CDR3 is TGCGCCAGCAGCTCGAGACAAGCCTACAATGAGCAGTTCTTC.

This clonotype came up a few times. This chain connects TRBV4-3 to TRBJ2-1; D gene unclear. With 0 bases removed from V and 4 bases from J, the gap between germline ends came to 7 bases. Germline V CDR1 and CDR2: LGHNA, YSLEER. CDR3 length equals 14 residues. CDR3 protein: CASSQERWYNEQFF. Here the CDR3 DNA reads TGCGCCAGCAGCCAAGAGAGGTGGTACAATGAGCAGTTCTTC.

This clonotype has more than one count but fewer than ten. The chain joins TRBV14 to TRBJ2-7, with D possibly being TRBD1 (5 bases). CDR1 and CDR2 from the germline V gene are SGHDN and FVKESK. The CDR3 consists of 13 residues. Trimming removed 1 base at V and 4 bases at J, with 8 bases between. The CDR3 here is CASSQGQQYEQYV. The CDR3 region has the DNA TGTGCCAGCAGCCAAGGACAGCAATACGAGCAGTACGTC.

In its sample, this clonotype was seen a few times. This chain joins TRBV6-2 or TRBV6-3 and TRBJ2-1, with TRBD1 matching over 9 bases. V shed 6 bases, J shed 6 bases, and the junction held 3 bases outside the gene matches. CDR1 and CDR2 (germline): MNHEY, SVGEGT. The CDR3 loop spans 13 amino acids. The DNA for the CDR3 is TGTGCCAGCAGACTGACAGGGGGCAATGAGCAGTTCTTC. It codes for CASRLTGGNEQFF.

This clonotype was recorded at least ten times. This rearrangement joins TRBV5-4 to TRBJ2-5; D is unresolved. Trimming shortened V by 1 base and J by 3 bases, and 7 bases separated the two germline ends. Per the germline V gene, CDR1 is SGHNT and CDR2 is YYREEE (reference sequence). The CDR3 covers 13 residues. CDR3 DNA sequence: TGTGCCAGCAGCTTGCCGTACGAAGAGACCCAGTACTTC. It encodes CASSLPYEETQYF.

This clonotype was seen a handful of times. The V and J genes are TRBV12-5 and TRBJ2-5; 7 bases fit TRBD2. V was clipped by 1 base and J by 4 bases; unmatched bases: 12. Germline-derived CDR1 and CDR2 are LGHNT and FRNRAP. The length of the CDR3 is 17 residues. The CDR3: CASGLGLAGERGETQYF. The CDR3 DNA reads TGTGCTAGTGGTTTGGGACTCGCGGGGGAGCGGGGAGAGACCCAGTACTTC.

This clonotype was seen at least ten times. V is TRBV6-2 or TRBV6-3 and J is TRBJ2-7; a possible D gene is TRBD1 (5 bases). The V end was cut by 4 bases, the J end by 5 bases, with 9 bases between. The CDR3 totals 12 residues. The germline V gene encodes CDR1 MNHEY and CDR2 SVGEGT. As DNA, the CDR3 is TGTGCCAGCAGTTTAGGGGCCAACGAGCAGTACGTC. Its protein product is CASSLGANEQYV.

This chain joins TRBV5-1 and TRBJ2-7; D is unresolved. This CDR3 has 12 residues. Germline lookup yields CDR1 SGHRS and CDR2 YFSETQ. Trimming left V 0 bases short and J 2 bases short, with 3 bases between. CDR3 sequence (DNA): TGCGCCAGCAGCTTGGACACCTACGAGCAGTACGTC. Its translation: CASSLDTYEQYV.

This clonotype has a handful of counts. V is TRBV7-2 and J is TRBJ2-3, with a possible D match to TRBD1 (6 bases). The germline V gene has CDR1 SGHTA and CDR2 FQGNSA. The CDR3 contains 14 residues. Trimming stripped 5 bases from V and 6 bases from J, with 15 bases between. The CDR3 DNA follows: TGTGCCAGCAGCCGAGGGGGAATCGTGGATACGCAGTATTTT. As protein: CASSRGGIVDTQYF.